The 26 T cell receptor beta chains below all came from one sample that was sequenced in a study of blood T cell repertoires in COVID-19. Sequencing used immunoSEQ multiplex PCR; TCRdb keeps in-frame clones, though not all of them. Of 100,000 to 150,000 clones in the sample, around 85% were seen once. Sequencing was carried out using peripheral blood. The source of these receptors is a man aged 25 to 45 with COVID-19, enrolled during active disease.

In its sample, this clone was seen a few times. The gene calls are TRBV6-5 and TRBJ2-3, with a weak D call TRBD1 (6 bases). This CDR3 region has 16 residues. Looked up from germline, CDR1 is MNHEY and CDR2 is SVGAGI. Trimming removed 1 base at V and 3 bases at J, with 14 bases between. CDR3 residues: CASSYYGGTGTDTQYF. CDR3 coding DNA: TGTGCCAGCAGTTACTATGGGGGCACGGGGACAGATACGCAGTATTTT.

The chain uses TRBV30 and TRBJ2-5; D uncertain. The CDR3 is made up of 14 amino acids. Germline V CDR1 and CDR2: GTSNPN, SVGIG (reference sequence). Between the trimmed V and J ends, which lost 0 bases and 2 bases, there was a span of 10 bases. The CDR3 reads CAWSVGLFQETQYF. The CDR3 DNA follows: TGTGCCTGGAGTGTTGGGCTATTTCAAGAGACCCAGTACTTC.

The genes are TRBV24-1 and TRBJ1-3; 7 bases fit TRBD1. The CDR3 is 19 amino acids. Germline-derived CDR1 and CDR2 are KGHDR and SFDVKD. V shed 9 bases and J 1 base; nucleotides not matched to a gene: 20. In nucleotides, the CDR3 is TGTGCCACCCCGTCTACTAGCCTTCAGGGGGTAGGTTCTGGAAACACCATATATTTT. Its protein product is CATPSTSLQGVGSGNTIYF.

This rearrangement joins TRBV5-6 to TRBJ1-4; TRBD1 matches 7 bases. Trimming took 3 bases from V and 7 from J; bases not matched to a gene: 9. From germline, CDR1 is SGHDT and CDR2 YYEEEE. The CDR3 extends over 15 amino acids. The CDR3 nucleotides read TGTGCCAGCAGCTCCATGGAGGGGGCGGGTGAAAAACTGTTTTTT. Protein sequence: CASSSMEGAGEKLFF.

The chain combines TRBV30 with TRBJ1-4; no definite D call. Germline V lookup: CDR1 GTSNPN, CDR2 SVGIG (reference sequence). V was cut by 4 bases and J by 3 bases, with 15 bases left in between. The CDR3 totals 15 residues. DNA of the CDR3: TGTGCCTGGACTGGGAGCGGAGCATCTAATGAAAAACTGTTTTTT. Its protein product is CAWTGSGASNEKLFF. The whole variable domain, remainder taken from reference TRBV30 and TRBJ1-4, is SQTIHQWPATLVQPVGSPLSLECTVEGTSNPNLYWYRQAAGRGLQLLFYSVGIGQISSEVPQNLSASRPQDRQFILSSKKLLLSDSGFYLCAWTGSGASNEKLFFGSGTQLSVL.

The chain couples TRBV18 to TRBJ1-4; 10 positions match TRBD1. The CDR3 consists of 14 residues. After removal of 3 bases from V and 8 bases from J, the junction contained 3 bases not matched to a gene. Germline CDR1 is KGHSH and CDR2 is LQKENI. This CDR3 is CASSPRDRGEKLFF. The CDR3 DNA reads TGTGCCAGCTCACCTAGGGACAGGGGCGAAAAACTGTTTTTT. The full variable domain, with the rest looked up from reference TRBV18 and TRBJ1-4, is NAGVMQNPRHLVRRRGQEARLRCSPMKGHSHVYWYRQLPEEGLKFMVYLQKENIIDESGMPKERFSAEFPKEGPSILRIQQVVRGDSAAYFCASSPRDRGEKLFFGSGTQLSVL.

This rearrangement joins TRBV10-2 to TRBJ2-3, with a weak D call TRBD1 (7 bases). The CDR3 extends over 15 amino acids. Trimming removed 5 bases from V and 8 bases from J, with 20 bases in between. CDR1 is WSHSY and CDR2 is SAAADI in the germline V gene. In DNA, the CDR3 is TGCGCCAGCAGTCGGACAGGCAAACTCGGGGGTACGCAGTATTTT. Its translation: CASSRTGKLGGTQYF.

This rearrangement joins TRBV6-2 or TRBV6-3 to TRBJ1-6; tentatively, D is TRBD1 (5 bases). V was shortened by 5 bases and J by 9 bases, with 14 bases between the two germline ends. The CDR3 is 14 residues long. From germline, CDR1 is MNHEY and CDR2 SVGEGT. For the CDR3, the DNA is TGTGCCAGCAGTACCGGGACTAGTGGTTCACCCCTCCACTTT. Its translation: CASSTGTSGSPLHF.

This chain links TRBV18 with TRBJ2-2; tentative D call: TRBD1 (5 bases). Trimming cost V 1 base and J 1 base, with 7 bases left between them. This CDR3 is 15 amino acids long. CDR1 and CDR2 from the germline V gene are KGHSH and LQKENI. CDR3 residues: CASSPRQGNTGELFF. The CDR3 DNA sequence: TGTGCCAGCTCACCACGCCAGGGGAACACCGGGGAGCTGTTTTTT.

This clone was counted only a few times. The V call is TRBV10-2, the J call TRBJ1-6; D gene unclear. Germline V lookup: CDR1 WSHSY, CDR2 SAAADI. This CDR3 spans 16 amino acids. Trimming pared 2 bases from V and 0 bases from J, leaving 8 bases between. The chain's CDR3 is CASSETVSSYNSPLHF. For the CDR3, the DNA is TGCGCCAGCAGTGAGACAGTTTCCTCCTATAATTCACCCCTCCACTTT.

The chain carries TRBV5-1 and TRBJ1-2; D perhaps matches TRBD1 (6 bases). Germline V gene lookup returns CDR1 SGHRS and CDR2 YFSETQ. V was trimmed by 3 bases and J by 5 bases, leaving 11 bases between them. CDR3 size: 13 residues. CDR3 coding DNA: TGCGCCAGCAGCTCGGACAGCGTTTATGGCTACACCTTC. This codes for CASSSDSVYGYTF.

The table lists this clone with a count of one. The gene calls are TRBV4-3 and TRBJ1-1; D unresolved. Per germline, CDR1 LGHNA and CDR2 YSLEER. CDR3 length equals 13 residues. V lost 3 bases to trimming and J lost 7 bases, with 12 bases between them. Here the CDR3 reads CASSQGGHLEAFF. DNA of the CDR3: TGCGCCAGCAGCCAGGGAGGGCACCTTGAAGCTTTCTTT.

This rearrangement joins TRBV4-1 to TRBJ2-7, with 9 bases lining up with TRBD1. The CDR3 is 15 residues long. Germline V gives CDR1 MGHRA, CDR2 YSYEKL. V lost 3 bases and J lost 0; bases outside the gene matches: 3. The CDR3: CASSQRTGASYEQYF. The CDR3 DNA is TGCGCCAGCAGCCAGAGGACAGGGGCCTCCTACGAGCAGTACTTC.

This chain connects TRBV7-9 to TRBJ2-7; 7 bases are a match to TRBD1. The V and J ends lost 6 bases and 0 bases, in that order; junction bases with no gene match: 8. The germline V gene encodes CDR1 SEHNR and CDR2 FQNEAQ (reference sequence). The CDR3 has 15 amino acids. The CDR3: CASRTTGDDSYEQYF. The DNA of the CDR3 is TGTGCCAGCAGGACAACAGGGGATGACTCCTACGAGCAGTACTTC.

The chain has TRBV25-1 and TRBJ1-2, with TRBD1 matching over 7 bases. Trimming at V came to 5 bases and at J to 9 bases, leaving 6 bases not matched to a gene. The CDR3 is made up of 12 amino acids. Germline lookup yields CDR1 MGHDK and CDR2 SYGVNS. The CDR3 DNA reads TGTGCCAGCAGTTCTACAGGGGTTAGCTACACCTTC. It codes for CASSSTGVSYTF.

The rearrangement links TRBV4-1 to TRBJ1-2; TRBD1 agrees at 7 bases. The CDR3 contains 17 residues. V shed 2 bases, J shed 8 bases, and the junction held 17 bases outside the gene matches. In germline, CDR1 is MGHRA, CDR2 YSYEKL. The CDR3 DNA reads TGCGCCAGCAGCCAAACGACAGGGTTTCTCCGCGGATTCGGCTACACCTTC. Translating it yields CASSQTTGFLRGFGYTF.

The chain combines TRBV28 with TRBJ2-3; 7 nucleotides line up with TRBD1. Germline V gene lookup returns CDR1 MDHEN and CDR2 SYDVKM. This CDR3 spans 15 amino acids. J gave up 8 bases and V 5 bases, and 13 bases lay outside the gene matches. The CDR3 protein is CASSPGTAKGFTQYF. CDR3 sequence (DNA): TGTGCCAGCAGTCCCGGGACAGCAAAAGGTTTTACGCAGTATTTT.

As for this clone: In the same sample, other DNA sequences code for this CDR3. The rearrangement joins TRBV4-1 to TRBJ1-1, with D possibly TRBD1 on 5 matching bases. With 0 bases removed from V and 3 bases from J, the gap between germline ends came to 8 bases. The CDR3 totals 14 residues. CDR1 MGHRA and CDR2 YSYEKL come from the germline V gene. Here the CDR3 reads CASSQDLQDTEAFF. The CDR3 DNA sequence: TGCGCCAGCAGCCAAGATCTACAGGACACTGAAGCTTTCTTT.

This clone was picked up many times. The CDR3 is CASSPQGGGKSYEQYF. The CDR3 bases are TGTGCCAGCAGCCCCCAAGGGGGCGGTAAGTCCTACGAGCAGTACTTC. The V and J genes are TRBV7-9 and TRBJ2-7, with 7 bases fitting TRBD1. Germline-derived CDR1 and CDR2 are SEHNR and FQNEAQ (reference sequence). The CDR3 has 16 residues. Trimming removed 5 bases from V and 1 base from J; junction bases left unmatched: 11.

This clone was seen repeatedly, ten times or more. This chain links TRBV19 with TRBJ1-5; D call uncertain. Per the germline V gene, CDR1 is LNHDA and CDR2 is SQIVND (reference sequence). CDR3 length: 13 residues. Trimming cost V 7 bases and J 6 bases, with 13 bases left between them. CDR3 sequence (DNA): TGTGCCAGTAATTCGAGGTCGGCTCAGCCCCAGCATTTT. Translation gives CASNSRSAQPQHF. The complete variable domain, with remaining parts taken from reference TRBV19 and TRBJ1-5, reads DGGITQSPKYLFRKEGQNVTLSCEQNLNHDAMYWYRQDPGQGLRLIYYSQIVNDFQKGDIAEGYSVSREKKESFPLTVTSAQKNPTAFYLCASNSRSAQPQHFGDGTRLSIL.

The J gene is TRBJ2-1, the V gene TRBV9, with D hard to call. The CDR3 extends over 12 amino acids. Trimming cost V 3 bases and J 9 bases, with 10 bases left between them. From germline, CDR1 is SGDLS and CDR2 YYNGEE. This CDR3 is CASSGLGGEQFF. In nucleotides, the CDR3 is TGTGCCAGCAGCGGACTGGGTGGTGAGCAGTTCTTC.

The table lists this clone with a count of one. V is TRBV6-5 and J is TRBJ1-2; TRBD1 matches at 8 bases. V shed 6 bases, J shed 4 bases, and the junction held 4 bases outside the gene matches. The CDR3 length is 13 residues. Germline V lookup: CDR1 MNHEY, CDR2 SVGAGI. CDR3 sequence: CASSGQGTYGYTF. The CDR3 DNA follows: TGTGCCAGCAGCGGACAGGGCACCTATGGCTACACCTTC.

V and J are TRBV11-1 and TRBJ2-5, with TRBD1 matching over 7 bases. The germline gives CDR1 SGHAT, CDR2 FQDESV (reference sequence). There are 14 residues in the CDR3. V shed 5 bases, J shed 2 bases, and the junction held 5 bases outside the gene matches. The CDR3, as DNA: TGTGCCAGCAGCGCCGAGGGGGCTCAAGAGACCCAGTACTTC. Translation: CASSAEGAQETQYF. The variable domain in full, completed from reference TRBV11-1 and TRBJ2-5, reads EAEVAQSPRYKITEKSQAVAFWCDPISGHATLYWYRQILGQGPELLVQFQDESVVDDSQLPKDRFSAERLKGVDSTLKIQPAELGDSAMYLCASSAEGAQETQYFGPGTRLLVL.

The chain couples TRBV29-1 to TRBJ2-7; the match to TRBD2 covers 7 bases. CDR1 is SQVTM and CDR2 is ANQGSEA in the germline V gene. V was clipped by 4 bases and J by 5 bases; unmatched bases: 5. The CDR3 covers 12 residues. In nucleotides, the CDR3 is TGCAGCGTTGGGGGGGGTTTGGACGAGCAGTACTTC. This codes for CSVGGGLDEQYF.

The rearrangement links TRBV27 to TRBJ1-1; perhaps TRBD1 as D (5 bases). Germline assignment: CDR1 MNHEY and CDR2 SMNVEV (reference sequence). The CDR3 contains 14 residues. Trimming shortened V by 5 bases and J by 1 base, and 11 bases separated the two germline ends. Written as DNA, the CDR3 is TGTGCCAGCAGTCCATTGGGGGGGAACACTGAAGCTTTCTTT. Its protein is CASSPLGGNTEAFF.

Only a few counts were recorded for this clone. The chain joins TRBV6-5 to TRBJ2-2; possibly TRBD2 for D (5 bases). CDR1 and CDR2 from the germline V gene are MNHEY and SVGAGI. V lost 4 bases and J lost 7, with 10 bases in between. The CDR3 runs 13 residues. In nucleotides, the CDR3 is TGTGCCAGCAGTTCAAGGGAGCACGGGGAGCTGTTTTTT. This gives the protein CASSSREHGELFF.